The source of this TCR beta chain is a study of CD8 T cells in ankylosing spondylitis. General study results and limits: Disease-linked clones displayed a CD8+ phenotype and appeared relatively rarely in peripheral blood. Reported data indicate significant enrichment of disease-linked clones within matched ankylosing spondylitis synovial fluid. A TCR beta motif of several highly homologous variants seemed to mark ankylosing spondylitis blood.

Comments on this clonotype: No antigen is known for it.

It was by quantitative 5'-RACE with molecular barcodes that TCR beta libraries were made. MiXCR, applied by TCRdb to the 5' RACE reads, yields one record per CDR3 protein. The sample gives hundreds of thousands of distinct CDR3 sequences, around 20% of which show up once; 7.8% is in the top ten. This CDR3 is 13 amino acids long. V lost 8 bases, J lost 4 bases, and 4 bases stayed unmatched. The rearrangement joins TRBV12-3 or TRBV12-4 to TRBJ1-4; 7 bases fit TRBD1. This TCR was recovered from a male donor with ankylosing spondylitis or in good health (not recorded which). The sequenced material came from blood, either unsorted or a sorted T cell fraction (not recorded which). CDR3 amino acids: CASSGQVNEKLFF. CDR3 DNA sequence: TGTGCCAGCTCAGGACAGGTTAATGAAAAACTGTTTTTT.